The 29 T cell receptor beta chains presented below share a single source sample, sequenced in a study of shared clonotypes between healthy human individuals. The method was immunoSEQ multiplex PCR; TCRdb's version includes in-frame clones alone and lacks a portion of them. The sample lists about 600,000 clones, approximately 97% occurring once. The sequencing input was naive CD4+ T cells sorted from blood. Sample subset: CD45RA+ positively selected. These receptor sequences come from a woman aged 25 to 39 in good health.

The chain has TRBV11-1 and TRBJ1-4; D is unclear. The germline gives CDR1 SGHAT, CDR2 FQDESV (reference sequence). V lost 4 bases to trimming and J lost 5 bases, with 17 bases between them. The CDR3 spans 16 residues. In nucleotides, the CDR3 is TGTGCCAGCAGCTCGACGGCCGTTGGTTTGAATGAAAAACTGTTTTTT. It is translated as CASSSTAVGLNEKLFF.

The rearrangement joins TRBV2 to TRBJ2-5, with 11 bases lining up with TRBD1. The germline V gene has CDR1 SNHLY and CDR2 FYNNEI. The CDR3 is 15 residues long. V dropped 6 bases and J dropped 4; count of bases not matched to a gene: 7. CDR3 region: CASRDTGTGGETQYF. The CDR3, as DNA: TGTGCCAGCAGAGACACCGGGACAGGGGGAGAGACCCAGTACTTC.

This clone is a singleton in its sample. V is TRBV30 and J is TRBJ1-6; the D is unclear. Trimming stripped 0 bases from V and 0 bases from J, with 12 bases between. The germline CDR1 and CDR2 sequences are GTSNPN and SVGIG (reference sequence). CDR3 length equals 17 residues. For the CDR3, the DNA is TGTGCCTGGAGTGTACAATTTGGGAGCTCCTATAATTCACCCCTCCACTTT. It is translated as CAWSVQFGSSYNSPLHF.

The chain carries TRBV5-4 and TRBJ2-3; D not certain. The CDR3 runs to 13 residues. CDR1 and CDR2 from the germline V gene are SGHNT and YYREEE (reference sequence). Between the trimmed V and J ends, which lost 3 bases and 1 base, there was a span of 6 bases. CDR3 DNA: TGTGCCAGCAGCTCTTCTGGCACAGATACGCAGTATTTT. It codes for CASSSSGTDTQYF.

The chain joins TRBV19 to TRBJ2-2; D may be TRBD1 (6 bases). Per germline, CDR1 LNHDA and CDR2 SQIVND (reference sequence). Trimming left V 8 bases short and J 3 bases short, with 13 bases between. CDR3 length: 14 amino acids. This CDR3 reads CASQQGRYTGELFF. Here the CDR3 DNA reads TGTGCCAGTCAACAGGGTCGTTACACCGGGGAGCTGTTTTTT.

As to this clone: Other DNA variants within this sample encode the same CDR3. The chain uses TRBV28 and TRBJ2-5; D is ambiguous. TRBJ2-7 matches the DNA end more closely, so the J call is doubtful. The CDR3 totals 12 residues. Germline CDR1 MDHEN, CDR2 SYDVKM. CDR3 bases: TGTGCCAGCAGTTTGGTGGGCTACGAGCAGTACTTC. As protein: CASSLVGYEQYF.

The chain recombines TRBV19 with TRBJ2-2; 10 bases align to TRBD1. CDR3 length equals 16 residues. The junction had 7 bases not matched to a gene; V was cut back by 4 bases and J by 5 bases. CDR1 is LNHDA and CDR2 is SQIVND in the germline V gene (reference sequence). As DNA, the CDR3 is TGTGCCAGTAGTAAGACAGGGGGCGCCTGGACCGGGGAGCTGTTTTTT. It encodes CASSKTGGAWTGELFF. The full variable domain, completed using reference TRBV19 and TRBJ2-2, is DGGITQSPKYLFRKEGQNVTLSCEQNLNHDAMYWYRQDPGQGLRLIYYSQIVNDFQKGDIAEGYSVSREKKESFPLTVTSAQKNPTAFYLCASSKTGGAWTGELFFGEGSRLTVL.

V and J are TRBV11-2 and TRBJ1-4; no reliable D call. Germline lookup yields CDR1 SGHAT and CDR2 FQNNGV. The CDR3 covers 15 residues. V was clipped by 5 bases and J by 5 bases, with 15 bases between them. The CDR3 bases are TGTGCCAGCAGCCCTCGGGCACAGAGGAATGAAAAACTGTTTTTT. This encodes CASSPRAQRNEKLFF. The full variable domain, rest sourced from reference TRBV11-2 and TRBJ1-4, is EAGVAQSPRYKIIEKRQSVAFWCNPISGHATLYWYQQILGQGPKLLIQFQNNGVVDDSQLPKDRFSAERLKGVDSTLKIQPAKLEDSAVYLCASSPRAQRNEKLFFGSGTQLSVL.

Comments on this clone: Distinct nucleotide sequences in the sample also encode this CDR3. V usage is TRBV18 and J usage is TRBJ2-7; TRBD1 agrees at 8 bases. The CDR3 loop spans 14 amino acids. The J segment lost 2 bases and the V segment lost 3 bases, leaving 3 bases of the junction unmatched. In germline, CDR1 is KGHSH, CDR2 LQKENI. The CDR3 spells CASSPGTGPYEQYF. The CDR3, as DNA: TGTGCCAGCTCACCCGGGACAGGCCCCTACGAGCAGTACTTC. The variable domain in full, with the rest retrieved from reference TRBV18 and TRBJ2-7, is NAGVMQNPRHLVRRRGQEARLRCSPMKGHSHVYWYRQLPEEGLKFMVYLQKENIIDESGMPKERFSAEFPKEGPSILRIQQVVRGDSAAYFCASSPGTGPYEQYFGPGTRLTVT.

The V and J genes are TRBV18 and TRBJ1-1; no firm D call. Per the germline V gene, CDR1 is KGHSH and CDR2 is LQKENI. Trimming stripped 3 bases from V and 1 base from J, with 6 bases between. This CDR3 has 13 residues. CDR3 in amino acids: CASSPGTNTEAFF. CDR3 in DNA: TGTGCCAGCTCACCGGGAACGAACACTGAAGCTTTCTTT. The entire variable domain, with the rest obtained from reference TRBV18 and TRBJ1-1, is as follows: NAGVMQNPRHLVRRRGQEARLRCSPMKGHSHVYWYRQLPEEGLKFMVYLQKENIIDESGMPKERFSAEFPKEGPSILRIQQVVRGDSAAYFCASSPGTNTEAFFGQGTRLTVV.

The rearrangement uses TRBV11-1 and TRBJ2-1; 8 bases are a match to TRBD2. Germline CDR1 SGHAT, CDR2 FQDESV (reference sequence). The V and J ends lost 5 bases and 4 bases, in that order; junction bases with no gene match: 7. This CDR3 contains 15 residues. This CDR3 is CASSRRVAGYNEQFF. DNA of the CDR3: TGTGCCAGCAGCCGCAGGGTAGCGGGATACAATGAGCAGTTCTTC.

This chain links TRBV7-9 with TRBJ2-2; D is possibly TRBD2 (6 bases). From germline, CDR1 is SEHNR and CDR2 FQNEAQ (reference sequence). Trimming took 5 bases from V and 1 from J, leaving 14 bases between them. This CDR3 comprises 16 residues. This chain's CDR3 is CASSAHPGRNTGELFF. CDR3 bases: TGTGCCAGCAGCGCACACCCCGGGAGGAACACCGGGGAGCTGTTTTTT.

The chain combines TRBV5-1 with TRBJ1-4; no clear D gene. Germline V gene data show CDR1 as SGHRS and CDR2 as YFSETQ. The CDR3 has 15 amino acids. V was trimmed by 5 bases and J by 0 bases, leaving 11 bases between them. The CDR3 here is CASRAGGTTNEKLFF. CDR3 in DNA: TGCGCCAGCAGGGCTGGAGGCACAACTAATGAAAAACTGTTTTTT.

This chain joins TRBV30 and TRBJ2-7, with a tentative D call TRBD1 (6 bases). Per the germline V gene, CDR1 is GTSNPN and CDR2 is SVGIG (reference sequence). The V end was cut by 4 bases, the J end by 1 base, with 11 bases between. The CDR3 totals 13 residues. CDR3 nucleotides: TGTGCCTGGAAGACCCAGGGGTCCTACGAGCAGTACTTC. Amino acid sequence: CAWKTQGSYEQYF.

As to this clone: This specimen includes other DNA sequences encoding the same CDR3. The chain couples TRBV6-1 to TRBJ2-2, with D tentatively TRBD2 (5 bases). From germline, CDR1 is MNHNS and CDR2 SASEGT. Trimming removed 4 bases from V and 5 bases from J, with 11 bases in between. The CDR3 contains 14 residues. CDR3 loop: CASSGGLGTGELFF. The DNA for the CDR3 is TGTGCCAGCAGTGGAGGGTTGGGGACCGGGGAGCTGTTTTTT.

This rearrangement joins TRBV7-8 to TRBJ1-1, with TRBD1 matching 9 bases. Unmatched junction bases numbered 10, after V lost 5 bases and J lost 3 bases. Germline-derived CDR1 and CDR2 are SGHVS and FQNEAQ. This CDR3 has 16 residues. This CDR3 reads CASSRDRVILDTEAFF. CDR3 DNA sequence: TGTGCCAGCAGCAGGGACAGGGTTATACTCGACACTGAAGCTTTCTTT.

This clone appeared a single time. This chain connects TRBV2 to TRBJ1-5; D is perhaps TRBD1 (6 bases). Germline-derived CDR1 and CDR2 are SNHLY and FYNNEI. The CDR3 is 14 residues long. The V end lost 6 bases, the J end lost 7 bases, and 16 bases lay between the germline ends. The CDR3: CASREGVGGQPQHF. The CDR3 nucleotides are TGTGCCAGCAGAGAGGGCGTAGGGGGGCAGCCCCAGCATTTT.

The CDR3 protein is CASSKGEGPHNEQFF. The CDR3 nucleotides are TGTGCCAGCAGTAAGGGGGAGGGCCCACACAATGAGCAGTTCTTC. V gene TRBV2 combines with J gene TRBJ2-1; tentatively, D is TRBD2 (7 bases). Trimming took off 5 bases at V and 5 bases at J, with 16 bases between the two ends. Germline CDR1 and CDR2: SNHLY and FYNNEI. The CDR3 has 15 residues.

The V and J genes are TRBV19 and TRBJ1-4; weak D call: TRBD1 (5 bases). Trimming took off 5 bases at V and 6 bases at J, with 10 bases between the two ends. The CDR3 covers 13 residues. Per the germline V gene, CDR1 is LNHDA and CDR2 is SQIVND (reference sequence). The CDR3 bases are TGTGCCAGTAGTGTCTTAGGGGATGAAAAACTGTTTTTT. Protein product: CASSVLGDEKLFF.

V and J are TRBV5-4 and TRBJ2-7; 9 bases agree with TRBD2. J lost 2 bases, V lost 2 bases, and 5 bases had no gene match. This CDR3 spans 15 amino acids. Germline V CDR1 and CDR2: SGHNT, YYREEE (reference sequence). The CDR3 here is CASSLRAGGPYEQYF. The CDR3 DNA reads as TGTGCCAGCAGCTTACGTGCGGGAGGGCCCTACGAGCAGTACTTC.

This sequence joins TRBV6-1 and TRBJ1-5; D is undetermined. The germline CDR1 and CDR2 sequences are MNHNS and SASEGT. V was shortened by 2 bases and J by 3 bases, with 8 bases between the two germline ends. CDR3 length: 14 amino acids. The CDR3 sequence: CASSESNTNQPQHF. CDR3 nucleotide sequence: TGTGCCAGCAGTGAATCTAACACCAATCAGCCCCAGCATTTT.

The rearrangement joins TRBV11-1 to TRBJ1-1; D is perhaps TRBD1 (5 bases). Trimming left V 5 bases short and J 0 bases short, with 10 bases between. CDR1 is SGHAT and CDR2 is FQDESV in the germline V gene (reference sequence). The CDR3 covers 14 residues. The CDR3 protein is CASSRRDVNTEAFF. The DNA for the CDR3 is TGTGCCAGCAGCCGCCGGGACGTGAACACTGAAGCTTTCTTT.

The chain carries TRBV7-2 and TRBJ1-4; 7 nucleotides match TRBD1. The V gene's germline CDR1 is SGHTA and CDR2 FQGNSA. This CDR3 contains 15 residues. V trimming: 6 bases; J trimming: 7 bases; junction bases outside the gene matches: 11. The CDR3 sequence: CASRLTGTWGEKLFF. The CDR3 nucleotides are TGTGCCAGCAGATTGACAGGGACCTGGGGTGAAAAACTGTTTTTT. The whole variable domain, remainder taken from reference TRBV7-2 and TRBJ1-4, is GAGVSQSPSNKVTEKGKDVELRCDPISGHTALYWYRQSLGQGLEFLIYFQGNSAPDKSGLPSDRFSAERTGGSVSTLTIQRTQQEDSAVYLCASRLTGTWGEKLFFGSGTQLSVL.

The V and J genes are TRBV19 and TRBJ2-2; tentatively, D is TRBD1 (6 bases). CDR1 is LNHDA, CDR2 SQIVND, per germline (reference sequence). The CDR3 is 16 amino acids. The V end lost 5 bases, the J end lost 3 bases, and 16 bases lay between the germline ends. CDR3 sequence (DNA): TGTGCCAGTAGTTCAACCGGGACAACGTACACCGGGGAGCTGTTTTTT. Encoded protein: CASSSTGTTYTGELFF.

This chain uses TRBV4-1 with TRBJ2-5, with D hard to call. The CDR3 is 13 amino acids. V was pared by 2 bases and J by 4 bases, with 8 bases between. Germline-derived CDR1 and CDR2 are MGHRA and YSYEKL. CDR3 amino acids: CASSQLTVETQYF. The CDR3 nucleotides are TGCGCCAGCAGCCAATTAACGGTAGAGACCCAGTACTTC.

This rearrangement joins TRBV28 to TRBJ2-7, with 10 nucleotides matching TRBD2. Germline lookup yields CDR1 MDHEN and CDR2 SYDVKM. This CDR3 is 15 amino acids long. V lost 8 bases to trimming and J lost 0 bases; unmatched junction nucleotides: 7. This chain's CDR3 is CASAGTSETSYEQYF. CDR3 bases: TGTGCCAGCGCCGGGACTAGCGAGACCTCCTACGAGCAGTACTTC.

This chain connects TRBV4-2 to TRBJ2-3, with unresolved D. Germline CDR1 and CDR2: LGHNA and YNFKEQ. V was cut by 0 bases and J by 2 bases, with 9 bases left in between. The CDR3 runs to 15 residues. The CDR3 loop reads CASSQDRVHTDTQYF. The CDR3 DNA is TGTGCCAGCAGCCAAGATCGAGTGCACACAGATACGCAGTATTTT.

The V gene is TRBV28, the J gene TRBJ1-5, with 8 nucleotides matching TRBD1. V gave up 3 bases and J gave up 5 bases; unmatched junction bases: 6. CDR3 length: 15 amino acids. Germline values: CDR1 MDHEN, CDR2 SYDVKM. CDR3: CASSFPRGRDQPQHF. Written as DNA, the CDR3 is TGTGCCAGCAGTTTCCCCAGGGGGCGAGATCAGCCCCAGCATTTT.

The chain joins TRBV7-8 to TRBJ2-7, with D hard to call. V gave up 1 base and J gave up 2 bases, with 12 bases separating them. The CDR3 has 15 residues. Germline-derived CDR1 and CDR2 are SGHVS and FQNEAQ. The CDR3 loop reads CASSLVPSLAYEQYF. DNA for the CDR3: TGTGCCAGCAGCTTAGTGCCTAGTCTAGCCTACGAGCAGTACTTC.